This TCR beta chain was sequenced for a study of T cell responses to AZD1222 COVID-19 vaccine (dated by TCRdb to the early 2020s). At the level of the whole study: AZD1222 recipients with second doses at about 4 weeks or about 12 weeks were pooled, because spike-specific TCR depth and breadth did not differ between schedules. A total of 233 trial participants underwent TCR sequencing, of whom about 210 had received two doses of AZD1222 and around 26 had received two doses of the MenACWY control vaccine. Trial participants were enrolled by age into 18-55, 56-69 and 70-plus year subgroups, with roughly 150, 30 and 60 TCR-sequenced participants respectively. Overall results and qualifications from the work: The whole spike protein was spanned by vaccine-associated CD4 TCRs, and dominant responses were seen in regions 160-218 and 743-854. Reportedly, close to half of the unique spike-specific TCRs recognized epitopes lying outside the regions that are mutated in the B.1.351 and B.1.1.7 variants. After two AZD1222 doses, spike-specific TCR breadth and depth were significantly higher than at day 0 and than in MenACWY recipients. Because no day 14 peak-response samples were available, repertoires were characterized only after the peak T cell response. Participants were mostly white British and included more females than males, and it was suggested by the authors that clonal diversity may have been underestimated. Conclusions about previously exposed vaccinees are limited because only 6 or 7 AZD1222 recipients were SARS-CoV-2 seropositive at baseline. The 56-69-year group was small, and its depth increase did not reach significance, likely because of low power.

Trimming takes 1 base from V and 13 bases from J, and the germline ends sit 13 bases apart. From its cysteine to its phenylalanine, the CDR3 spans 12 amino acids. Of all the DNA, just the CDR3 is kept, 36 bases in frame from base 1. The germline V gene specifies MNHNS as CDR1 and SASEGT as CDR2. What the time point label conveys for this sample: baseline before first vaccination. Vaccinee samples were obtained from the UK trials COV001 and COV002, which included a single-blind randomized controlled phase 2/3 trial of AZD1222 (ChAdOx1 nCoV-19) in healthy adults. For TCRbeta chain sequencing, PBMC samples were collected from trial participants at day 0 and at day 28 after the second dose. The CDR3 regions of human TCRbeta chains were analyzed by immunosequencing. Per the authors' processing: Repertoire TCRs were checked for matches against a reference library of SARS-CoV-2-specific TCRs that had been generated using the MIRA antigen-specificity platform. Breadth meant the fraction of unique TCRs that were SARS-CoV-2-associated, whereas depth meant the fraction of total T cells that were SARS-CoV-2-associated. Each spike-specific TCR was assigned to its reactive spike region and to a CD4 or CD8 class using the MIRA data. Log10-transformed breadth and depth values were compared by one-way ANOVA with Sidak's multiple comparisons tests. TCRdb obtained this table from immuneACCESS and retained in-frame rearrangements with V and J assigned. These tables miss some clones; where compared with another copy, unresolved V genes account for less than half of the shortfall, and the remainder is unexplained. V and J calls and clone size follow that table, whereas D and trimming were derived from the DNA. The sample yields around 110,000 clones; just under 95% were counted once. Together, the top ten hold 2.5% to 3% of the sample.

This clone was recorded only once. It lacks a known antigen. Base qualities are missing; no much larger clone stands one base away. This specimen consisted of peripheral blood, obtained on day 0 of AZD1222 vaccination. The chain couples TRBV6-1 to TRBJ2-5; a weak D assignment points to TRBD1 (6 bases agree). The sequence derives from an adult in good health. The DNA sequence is TGTGCCAGCAGTGAAGGACAGGTTGTTTGGTACTTC. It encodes CASSEGQVVWYF.